This T cell receptor (beta chain) is from a study of T cell responses to AZD1222 COVID-19 vaccine. This CDR3 is 13 amino acids long. Trimming took off 0 bases at V and 2 bases at J, with 6 bases between the two ends. Per germline, CDR1 SGDLS and CDR2 YYNGEE. The protocol was immunoSEQ multiplex PCR, while the TCRdb copy is restricted to in-frame clones and leaves out a portion. In the table there are some 160,000 clones, 85% to 95% of which are singletons. The TCR originated in an adult in good health. This material consisted of peripheral blood, taken on day 0 of AZD1222 vaccination. The chain is built from TRBV9 and TRBJ2-7; D is ambiguous. CDR3 DNA sequence: TGTGCCAGCAGCGTAGGATCAACCTACGAGCAGTACTTC. It codes for CASSVGSTYEQYF.